This T cell receptor beta chain was found in a study of cytomegalovirus exposure and HLA in healthy donors. Study-level results: The classifier was said to identify cytomegalovirus status with high specificity and sensitivity.

The CDR3 spans 15 residues. From germline, CDR1 is LNHDA and CDR2 SQIVND (reference sequence). Trimming took 2 bases from V and 5 from J, leaving 15 bases between them. TCRdb keeps only in-frame clones here, not all; method: immunoSEQ multiplex PCR. This table has under 200,000 clones, more than 80% appearing once. The donors were members of the validation cohort, which comprised roughly 130 subjects and was separate from the first cohort of roughly 700 subjects. On this clone itself: The antigen is undetermined.

Sequencing input: PBMCs. The source of this sequence is a woman under 30 in good health and CMV-seropositive. The gene calls are TRBV19 and TRBJ1-1; tentatively, D is TRBD1 (6 bases). The CDR3 spells CASSISRGAGTEAFF. The CDR3 DNA follows: TGTGCCAGTAGTATAAGCCGGGGGGCTGGAACTGAAGCTTTCTTT.